This TCR beta chain appears in the sequencing data of a study of shared clonotypes between healthy human individuals (dated by TCRdb to about 2020). In terms of the full investigation: The cohort included three men and a couple of women between 18 and 49 years of age. For each donor, CD4 naive and CD4 memory were each run on three plates, CD8 naive on two plates, and CD8 memory on one plate. The study deeply sequenced blood TCR repertoires of about 5 healthy adults to estimate repertoire size and the extent of clonotype sharing between individuals. Different laboratories and diverse techniques were used to prepare libraries and sequence TCR repertoires, to increase sequencing depth and limit assay-specific biases. Each donor's leukapheresis produced roughly between roughly 0.85 and 9 billion PBMCs.

The CDR3 measures 11 amino acids from cysteine to phenylalanine. Only the CDR3 region is kept as DNA, spanning 33 bases read in frame from base 1. The germline V gene gives CDR1 as SNHLY and CDR2 as FYNNEI. V is shortened by 6 bases, J by 7 bases, and the region joining them spans 9 bases. TCR CDR3 regions were amplified from genomic DNA by multiplex PCR using the deep immunoSEQ assay. Genomic DNA extracted from each cell subset was distributed evenly over all wells of several immunoSEQ 96-well plates, and each plate served as one replicate. Each replicate PCR for sorted subsets received roughly 0.2 ug genomic DNA, equal to 30,000 or so T cell genomes. Purified libraries were quantified with a Qubit 3.0 fluorometer, sized on a Bioanalyzer 2100, and re-quantified with the KAPA Library Quantification kit. Each immunoSEQ 96-well plate was sequenced on its own single-read 150-cycle Illumina NextSeq 550 flow cell. Concerning the study's data processing: Because only junctional sequences without quality scores were contained in the immunoSEQ output, filtering matching that applied to full-length reads could not be performed. To assign V/J genes and CDR3, sequences were annotated against IMGT germline references using PyIR, a Python wrapper for IgBLAST v1.9. Reads with weak V/J assignments (E-value above 1e-6), missing CDR3, stop codons, out-of-frame junctions, or ambiguous translated residues were removed. V3J clonotypes were defined as sequences sharing an identical inferred V gene, J gene, and CDR3 amino acid sequence. Percentage overlap between repertoires was calculated by dividing the number of shared unique clonotypes by the size of the smaller repertoire. RTK rarefaction, the Chao1 estimator, and Recon v2.1 estimates of unobserved clonotypes were used to assess repertoire richness. OLGA was used to compute generation probabilities for all TCRbeta clonotypes that the gDNA method yielded from four donors. This immuneACCESS table, as held by TCRdb, lists in-frame sequences with V and J called but not all clones. Of the missing ones, under half trace to an unresolved V gene in checked studies; the others have no known cause. The V and J calls and clone size were taken over from that table, and D and trimming were inferred from the DNA. For this sample the table gives around 350,000 clones, of which over 70% were detected only once. The ten largest clones take up less than 11% of the sample.

Turning to this clone: The target of this receptor is not known. No per-base quality is available; no much larger clone lies one base away.

Donors were healthy HIV-negative adults with no recently reported acute infections or vaccinations. Every donor was a Caucasian adult living in Nashville, Tennessee, USA. CD4+ T cells were enriched by magnetic negative selection; naive cells were then positively selected on CD45RA, and the negative fraction formed the memory subset. Blood was collected by leukapheresis, and PBMCs were isolated by Ficoll-Histopaque density gradient centrifugation and then cryopreserved in liquid nitrogen vapor phase. Purity and quantity of every magnetically sorted T cell population were checked by analytical flow cytometry. Each sorted fraction had its genomic DNA isolated and then quantified by UV absorbance on a Nanodrop 2000c. What the study reported, not specific to this receptor: Across several donors, around 5% of naive CD4, roughly 3.5% of naive CD8, 2.3% of memory CD4, and approximately 0.4% of memory CD8 clonotypes were shared. Compared with non-shared clonotypes, clonotypes shared by all four sorted-subset donors had higher generation probabilities. Only blood was sampled, and tissue TCR repertoires likely differ from those in blood. Even with the large sequencing depth, rarefaction of the sorted-subset datasets indicated that sequencing was incomplete. Based on pairwise subsampling, the degree of clonotype sharing among donors was expected to be affected by sequencing depth. Naive subsets generally had larger estimated clonotype richness than memory subsets. The genetic and exposure-history diversity represented was limited by the small number of donors.

The sequencing sample was made of memory CD4+ T cells sorted from blood. The sample's cell subset or site label, decoded: CD45RA-negative fraction. The receptor's source is a man aged 25-45 years in good health. The sequence is built from TRBV2 and TRBJ1-2; TRBD1 is possibly the D segment (5 matching bases). The CDR3 has the sequence CASRDIFGYTF. DNA sequence: TGTGCCAGCAGGGACATTTTTGGCTACACCTTC.